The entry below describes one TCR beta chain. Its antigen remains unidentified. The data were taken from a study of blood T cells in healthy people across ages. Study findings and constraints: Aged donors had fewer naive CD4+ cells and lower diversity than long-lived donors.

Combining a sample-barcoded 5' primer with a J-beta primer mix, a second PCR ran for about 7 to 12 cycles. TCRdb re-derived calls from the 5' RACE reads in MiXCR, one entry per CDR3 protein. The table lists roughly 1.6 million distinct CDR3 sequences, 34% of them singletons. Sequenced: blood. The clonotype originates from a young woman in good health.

The CDR3 loop is CATMGEVVHYGYTF. The CDR3 bases are TGTGCCACCATGGGGGAGGTGGTCCACTATGGCTACACCTTC. The chain has TRBV6-1 and TRBJ1-2; D may be TRBD1 (5 bases). This CDR3 spans 14 amino acids. The germline V gene has CDR1 MNHNS and CDR2 SASEGT. V gave up 10 bases and J gave up 3 bases, with 18 bases separating them.